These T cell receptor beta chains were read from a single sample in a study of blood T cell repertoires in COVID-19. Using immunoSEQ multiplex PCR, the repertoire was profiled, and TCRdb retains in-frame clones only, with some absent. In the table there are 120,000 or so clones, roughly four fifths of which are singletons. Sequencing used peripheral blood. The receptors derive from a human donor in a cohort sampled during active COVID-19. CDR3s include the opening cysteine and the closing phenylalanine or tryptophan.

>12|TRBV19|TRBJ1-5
CASSMDYKPQHF
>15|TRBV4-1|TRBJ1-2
CASSQAPARGYGYTF
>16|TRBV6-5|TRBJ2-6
CASSWTGLSGANVLTF
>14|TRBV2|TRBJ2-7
CASSGSGTLYEQYF
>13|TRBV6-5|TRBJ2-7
CASSYRRGYEQYF
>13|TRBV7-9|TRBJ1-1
CASSSSTGTGAFF
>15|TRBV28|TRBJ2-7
CASSPPAGGSYEQYF
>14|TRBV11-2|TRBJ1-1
CASSLFLSSAEAFF
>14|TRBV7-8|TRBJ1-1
CASSAGGLYTEAFF
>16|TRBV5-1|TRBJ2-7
CASSSPSREALAEQYF
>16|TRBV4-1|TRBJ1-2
CASSRDEQGYSDGYTF
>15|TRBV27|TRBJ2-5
CASSQRGTDQETQYF
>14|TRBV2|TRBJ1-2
CASSPGQAPPGYTF
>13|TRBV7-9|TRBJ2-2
CASIRTSLGELFF
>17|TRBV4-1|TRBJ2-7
CASSQEGGLAIYYEQYF
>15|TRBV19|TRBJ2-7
CASSSGGANRYEQYF
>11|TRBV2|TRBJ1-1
CADAGGHTAFF
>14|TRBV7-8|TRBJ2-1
CASSLSFLSNEQFF
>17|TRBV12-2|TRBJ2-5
CASRLVGRRAGEETQYF
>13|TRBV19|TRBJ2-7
CASSIETGDRRYF
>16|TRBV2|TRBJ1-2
CASRQGKVSPNYGYTF
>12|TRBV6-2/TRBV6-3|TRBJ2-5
CASSRVQETQYF
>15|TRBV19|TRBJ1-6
CASRQGSSGYSPLHF
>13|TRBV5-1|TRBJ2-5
CASSPTFEGTQYF
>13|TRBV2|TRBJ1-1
CASISRGDTEAFF
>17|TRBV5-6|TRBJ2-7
CASSLLLAGGPSYEQYF
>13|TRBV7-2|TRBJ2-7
CASSLETSTEQYF
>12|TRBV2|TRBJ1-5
CASSGVDQPQHF
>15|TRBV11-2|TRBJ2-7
CASSWTGTGSYEQYF
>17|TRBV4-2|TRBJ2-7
CASSQEWATSGVYEQYF
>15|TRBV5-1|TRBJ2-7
CASSLGASENYEQYF
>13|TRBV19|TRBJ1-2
CASKLGTLSGYTF
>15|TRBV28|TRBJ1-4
CASSLLREFGEKLFF
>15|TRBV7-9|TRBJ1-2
CASSIEGGANYGYTF
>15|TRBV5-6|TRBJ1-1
CASSSGTGENTEAFF
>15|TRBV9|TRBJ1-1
CASSVGAGAGGEAFF
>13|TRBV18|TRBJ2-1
CASSPGLADEQFF
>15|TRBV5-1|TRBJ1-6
CASSLGTGSNSPLHF
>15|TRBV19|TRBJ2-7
CASSLGLAGSYEQYF
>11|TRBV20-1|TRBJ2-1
CSARSRHEQFF
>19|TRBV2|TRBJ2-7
CASSLPMTGGPHHSYEQYF
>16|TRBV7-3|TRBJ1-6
CASSLSGQGLNSPLHF
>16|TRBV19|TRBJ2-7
CASSIVSGTGSYEQYF
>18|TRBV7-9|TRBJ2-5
CASSLNPQDYVPQETQYF
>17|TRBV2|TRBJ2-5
CASRGGLAGGLLETQYF
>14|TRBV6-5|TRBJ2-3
CATERGSGTDTQYF
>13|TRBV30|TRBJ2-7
CAWSTRRLYEQYF
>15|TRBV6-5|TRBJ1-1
CASRQNLGQVTEAFF
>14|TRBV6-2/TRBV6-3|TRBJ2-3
CASSYGGHTDTQYF
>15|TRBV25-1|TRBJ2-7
CATWGASGGPYEQYF
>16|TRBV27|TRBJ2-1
CASSLLTSGVYNEQFF
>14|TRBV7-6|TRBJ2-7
CASSPEVGWLEQYF
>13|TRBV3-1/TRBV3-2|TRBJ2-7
CASSHGTGGEQYF